A single sample gave rise to the 10 T cell receptor beta chains below, sequenced in a study of T cell responses to AZD1222 COVID-19 vaccine. Assay: immunoSEQ multiplex PCR; the TCRdb copy retains only in-frame clones and omits some. The repertoire includes 130,000 to 150,000 clones, about 91% of them detected once, and under 2% sits in the top ten. The sequencing here drew on peripheral blood, taken on day 0 of AZD1222 vaccination. The receptors were sampled from an adult in good health.

The table lists this clone with a count of one. The chain employs TRBV5-1 and TRBJ2-5, with a possible D match to TRBD1 (5 bases). The CDR3 length is 14 residues. Germline V CDR1 and CDR2: SGHRS, YFSETQ. V was trimmed by 3 bases and J by 0 bases, leaving 9 bases between them. The CDR3 coding sequence is TGCGCCAGCAGCTCCACAGGCAACCAAGAGACCCAGTACTTC. Protein product: CASSSTGNQETQYF.

The CDR3 here is CASSSGRGAGETQYF. CDR3 coding DNA: TGTGCCAGCAGCTCGGGTCGAGGGGCTGGGGAGACCCAGTACTTC. V usage is TRBV5-5 and J usage is TRBJ2-5; D may match TRBD1 or TRBD2 (5 bases each). Germline CDR1 reads SGHKS; CDR2 reads YYEKEE (reference sequence). The CDR3 totals 15 residues. V lost 3 bases and J 5 bases, leaving 17 bases between the germline ends. The complete variable domain, with remaining parts taken from reference TRBV5-5 and TRBJ2-5, reads DAGVTQSPTHLIKTRGQQVTLRCSPISGHKSVSWYQQVLGQGPQFIFQYYEKEERGRGNFPDRFSARQFPNYSSELNVNALLLGDSALYLCASSSGRGAGETQYFGPGTRLLVL.

V usage is TRBV2 and J usage is TRBJ1-1; 8 positions match TRBD1. V shed 6 bases and J 3 bases; nucleotides not matched to a gene: 6. The germline V gene encodes CDR1 SNHLY and CDR2 FYNNEI. CDR3 size: 14 residues. The CDR3 here is CASREDRDDTEAFF. The CDR3 DNA is TGTGCCAGCAGGGAGGACAGGGATGACACTGAAGCTTTCTTT. Using reference TRBV2 and TRBJ1-1 for the parts outside the CDR3, the full variable domain is EPEVTQTPSHQVTQMGQEVILRCVPISNHLYFYWYRQILGQKVEFLVSFYNNEISEKSEIFDDQFSVERPDGSNFTLKIRSTKLEDSAMYFCASREDRDDTEAFFGQGTRLTVV.

This sequence joins TRBV7-9 and TRBJ1-3; no clear D. The length of the CDR3 is 13 residues. Germline V gene sequence: CDR1 SEHNR, CDR2 FQNEAQ (reference sequence). Trimming removed 5 bases from V and 1 base from J, with 6 bases in between. The CDR3 nucleotides are TGTGCCAGCAGCCAAACATCTGGAAACACCATATATTTT. Translated, it gives CASSQTSGNTIYF. Using reference TRBV7-9 and TRBJ1-3 for the parts outside the CDR3, the full variable domain is DTGVSQNPRHKITKRGQNVTFRCDPISEHNRLYWYRQTLGQGPEFLTYFQNEAQLEKSRLLSDRFSAERPKGSFSTLEIQRTEQGDSAMYLCASSQTSGNTIYFGEGSWLTVV.

The J gene is TRBJ2-7, the V gene TRBV3-1 (or the pseudogene TRBV3-2); 7 nucleotides line up with TRBD2. There are 13 residues in the CDR3. V was pared by 4 bases and J by 4 bases, with 4 bases of the junction left unmatched. Germline CDR1 LGHDT, CDR2 YNNKEL (reference sequence). As DNA, the CDR3 is TGTGCCAGCAGCCTCGGGACTATTTACGAGCAGTACTTC. This sequence encodes CASSLGTIYEQYF.

The chain joins TRBV5-1 to TRBJ2-7; D is possibly TRBD1 (6 bases). From germline, CDR1 is SGHRS and CDR2 YFSETQ. With 0 bases removed from V and 6 bases from J, the gap between germline ends came to 10 bases. The CDR3 extends over 13 amino acids. DNA of the CDR3: TGCGCCAGCAGCTTGGATGCAGGGGTCGAGCAGTACTTC. Protein sequence: CASSLDAGVEQYF.

The genes are TRBV6-5 and TRBJ1-2; D is perhaps TRBD1 (6 bases). The germline gives CDR1 MNHEY, CDR2 SVGAGI. Trimming removed 0 bases from V and 2 bases from J, with 10 bases in between. The CDR3 extends over 15 amino acids. The CDR3: CASSYSGGRNYGYTF. The CDR3 nucleotides are TGTGCCAGCAGTTACTCGGGGGGGCGCAACTATGGCTACACCTTC.

This chain connects TRBV9 to TRBJ2-7; D not certain. Per the germline V gene, CDR1 is SGDLS and CDR2 is YYNGEE. Trimming removed 2 bases from V and 3 bases from J, with 9 bases in between. The CDR3 covers 13 residues. CDR3 DNA: TGTGCCAGCAGCGTGGACGAGGTCTACGAGCAGTACTTC. This sequence encodes CASSVDEVYEQYF.

V is TRBV9 and J is TRBJ1-1; D is possibly TRBD1 (5 bases). Trimming took 3 bases from V and 1 from J, leaving 13 bases between them. The CDR3 spans 15 residues. CDR1 and CDR2 (germline): SGDLS, YYNGEE. CDR3: CASSAFRDGNTEAFF. CDR3 bases: TGTGCCAGCAGCGCCTTCAGGGACGGGAACACTGAAGCTTTCTTT.

The rearrangement joins TRBV4-2 to TRBJ2-1, with TRBD2 matching over 8 bases. The germline gives CDR1 LGHNA, CDR2 YNFKEQ. CDR3 size: 16 residues. The ends lost 1 base at V and 7 bases at J; junction bases unmatched: 9. CDR3 loop: CASSQGGTGGKNEQFF. CDR3 DNA: TGTGCCAGCAGCCAAGGTGGGACGGGGGGGAAAAATGAGCAGTTCTTC.